The sequence of this T cell receptor (beta chain) was determined in a study of identical twins. Study observations and caveats: Low generation probability was overrepresented in out-of-frame alpha sequences shared by twins. The analysis was cross-sectional rather than longitudinal within donors.

Each CDR3 protein gets one entry after TCRdb re-called the 5' RACE reads with MiXCR. The sample consists of nearly 650,000 distinct CDR3 sequences, roughly 7.2% of them appearing once. This clonotype was found a few times. Its antigen is unknown. The CDR3 length is 17 residues. CDR1 and CDR2 (germline): ENHRY, SYGVKD. Deletions cut 2 bases from V and 0 bases from J, with 14 bases between. These same records also appear under a second study, on yellow fever vaccine responses in identical twins.

The receptor's source is a woman younger than 35 in good health. The chain recombines TRBV10-3 with TRBJ2-1; D not resolved. Sequencing was performed on PBMCs. The chain's CDR3 is CAISEPIRVSSYNEQFF. The CDR3 DNA sequence: TGTGCCATCAGTGAGCCAATAAGGGTATCCTCCTACAATGAGCAGTTCTTC.